This T cell receptor beta chain was identified during a study of T cells in Graves' hyperthyroidism and ophthalmopathy. The overall study: Blood from the periphery was taken at initial diagnosis, before any treatment.

Trimming stripped 6 bases from V and 5 bases from J, with 20 bases between. Germline CDR1 is SNHLY and CDR2 is FYNNEI. There are 16 residues in the CDR3. Study observations and caveats: Among thyroid clonotypes expanded above 0.001, most also appeared in blood. Separating ophthalmopathy from stable hyperthyroidism was achieved by a 13 V-J model.

As to this clonotype: Its antigen is not identified.

Template material for amplifying TCR beta CDR3 regions consisted of RNA transcripts. The TCR CDR3 first-round RT-PCR relied on the HTBI primer set. TCRdb used MiXCR to reprocess the multiplex PCR reads, holding one entry per CDR3 protein. Seen here are about 400,000 distinct CDR3 sequences, roughly 13% observed once, and the top ten hold 25% to 30%. This TCR was sampled from a man in his fifties or sixties with Graves' ophthalmopathy. Sequenced: blood. The genes are TRBV2 and TRBJ2-1, with D maybe TRBD1 (5 bases). The CDR3 sequence is CASSRSQWAGNNEQFF. Here the CDR3 DNA reads TGTGCCAGCAGCCGGTCCCAATGGGCAGGGAACAATGAGCAGTTCTTC. Full variable domain (missing parts from reference TRBV2 and TRBJ2-1): EPEVTQTPSHQVTQMGQEVILRCVPISNHLYFYWYRQILGQKVEFLVSFYNNEISEKSEIFDDQFSVERPDGSNFTLKIRSTKLEDSAMYFCASSRSQWAGNNEQFFGPGTRLTVL.